This T cell receptor beta chain comes out of a study of blood T cell repertoires in COVID-19. Study overall: Samples came from the United States, Italy and Spain, spanning acute and convalescent COVID-19.

The CDR3 length is 14 residues. Germline-derived CDR1 and CDR2 are LGHDT and YNNKEL (reference sequence). The V segment lost 0 bases and the J segment 8 bases; nucleotides outside the gene matches: 5. Clones were read by immunoSEQ multiplex PCR, and TCRdb kept only the in-frame ones, dropping some. The sample shows over 100,000 clones, 65% to 90% of them seen only once. This clonotype originated in an elderly man with acute or convalescent COVID-19. The genes are TRBV3-1 (or the pseudogene TRBV3-2) and TRBJ1-2; 8 bases map to TRBD1. Sequencing was carried out using peripheral blood. For the CDR3, the DNA is TGTGCCAGCAGCCAAGAGGGAGGGACAGGAGGCTACACCTTC. It yields the protein CASSQEGGTGGYTF.